A single sample gave rise to the 9 T cell receptor beta chains below, sequenced in a study of sequential checkpoint blockade in melanoma (dated 2019 in TCRdb). The treatment or condition label on this specimen signifies: randomized to nivolumab then ipilimumab (arm A) or the reverse (arm B). The method was the immunoSEQ multiplex PCR assay. TCRdb carries this immuneACCESS record with in-frame sequences only. Its versions omit some clonotypes, under half of them owing to an unresolved V gene in the studies checked, with the rest unexplained. The table for this sample lists approximately 20,000 clones; approximately 70% of them were counted only once. The top ten clonotypes cover roughly 22% of the sample. Specimen: CD8+ T cells sorted from blood (inferred from file names), collected from a patient given nivolumab and ipilimumab in sequence. The receptors shown here come from a human donor with melanoma.

V usage is TRBV7-6 and J usage is TRBJ2-3, with a tentative D call TRBD2 (6 bases). This CDR3 has 17 residues. Germline V gene lookup returns CDR1 SGHVS and CDR2 FNYEAQ. Trimming cost V 3 bases and J 2 bases, with 18 bases left between them. CDR3 DNA: TGTGCCAGCAGCTTGATACCCCTTAGACTAGACACAGATACGCAGTATTTT. Protein sequence: CASSLIPLRLDTDTQYF.

This clone was recorded once. The genes are TRBV4-1 and TRBJ2-1; perhaps TRBD1 as D (6 bases). CDR1 and CDR2 from the germline V gene are MGHRA and YSYEKL. This CDR3 spans 16 amino acids. V shed 5 bases and J shed 0 bases, with 14 bases lying between them. Written as DNA, the CDR3 is TGCGCCAGCAGCTCAGAGACAGGAGACTCCTACAATGAGCAGTTCTTC. Translating gives CASSSETGDSYNEQFF.

This clone qualifies as medium-sized (0.01 to 0.1%). The rearrangement uses TRBV19 and TRBJ2-1, with 16 nucleotides matching TRBD2. The V gene end was trimmed by 5 bases and the J gene end by 9 bases; junction bases not matched to a gene: 10. The length of the CDR3 is 17 residues. The germline gives CDR1 LNHDA, CDR2 SQIVND (reference sequence). In nucleotides, the CDR3 is TGTGCCAGTAGTGCCCCGGGACTAGCGGGGGGGTGGGGTGAGCAGTTCTTC. As protein: CASSAPGLAGGWGEQFF. Combining the CDR3 with reference TRBV19 and TRBJ2-1 gives the whole variable domain DGGITQSPKYLFRKEGQNVTLSCEQNLNHDAMYWYRQDPGQGLRLIYYSQIVNDFQKGDIAEGYSVSREKKESFPLTVTSAQKNPTAFYLCASSAPGLAGGWGEQFFGPGTRLTVL.

This rearrangement joins TRBV14 to TRBJ2-1; D might be TRBD2 (7 bases). The V end lost 1 base, the J end lost 15 bases, and 16 bases lay between the germline ends. Germline V CDR1 and CDR2: SGHDN, FVKESK. This CDR3 has 13 amino acids. The CDR3 is CASSQAGGAIRFF. The DNA for the CDR3 is TGTGCCAGCAGCCAAGCTGGGGGGGCTATTCGGTTCTTC.

This chain uses TRBV6-6 with TRBJ1-1, with 8 bases matching TRBD1. V dropped 3 bases and J dropped 1; count of bases not matched to a gene: 4. The CDR3 is 15 amino acids. Germline CDR1 and CDR2: MNHNY and SVGAGI (reference sequence). The DNA of the CDR3 is TGTGCCAGCAGTTATCCGGACAGGGAGAACACTGAAGCTTTCTTT. It translates to CASSYPDRENTEAFF.

This chain joins TRBV4-1 and TRBJ2-7, with D possibly TRBD1 on 5 matching bases. Germline V CDR1 and CDR2: MGHRA, YSYEKL. The CDR3 is 13 residues long. V was cut by 0 bases and J by 7 bases, with 10 bases left in between. The CDR3 is CASSQDRAGEQYF. CDR3 nucleotides: TGCGCCAGCAGCCAAGATCGGGCAGGGGAGCAGTACTTC.

The chain has TRBV7-9 and TRBJ1-6; a weak D match, TRBD1 (6 bases). Germline V CDR1 and CDR2: SEHNR, FQNEAQ (reference sequence). Trimming left V 10 bases short and J 5 bases short, with 18 bases between. This CDR3 spans 15 amino acids. The chain's CDR3 is CATPLGARDNSPLHF. CDR3 in DNA: TGTGCCACCCCCTTGGGGGCGCGAGATAATTCACCCCTCCACTTT.

Here the CDR3 DNA reads TGTGCCAGCAGCTGGGCCCCTACTGGGGCCAACGTCCTGACTTTC. It codes for CASSWAPTGANVLTF. The J gene is TRBJ2-6, the V gene TRBV5-6; D uncertain. The CDR3 extends over 15 amino acids. V lost 3 bases, J lost 2 bases, and 9 bases lay in between. Germline loops: CDR1 SGHDT, CDR2 YYEEEE.

The chain has TRBV28 and TRBJ2-5; unclear D gene. Germline CDR1 and CDR2: MDHEN and SYDVKM. This CDR3 is 14 amino acids long. V was shortened by 5 bases and J by 2 bases, with 12 bases between the two germline ends. CDR3 region: CASSPHWQQETQYF. In DNA, the CDR3 is TGTGCCAGCAGTCCCCATTGGCAGCAAGAGACCCAGTACTTC.